The clone carrying this T cell receptor beta chain has ten or more counts. The antigen remains undetermined. Amplified TCR beta CDR3 regions were obtained using RNA transcripts as template. HTBI-primed RT-PCR formed the first round, and a multiplex PCR formed the second. TCRdb called the multiplex PCR reads again in MiXCR, with one record for every CDR3 protein. Counted here are hundreds of thousands of distinct CDR3 sequences, 20% to 25% occurring once; the ten biggest clones make up around 3.2%. The data derive from a study of Graves' ophthalmopathy and Graves' hyperthyroidism. Across the whole study: Peripheral blood sampling occurred at initial diagnosis, before any treatment. General study findings and limits: The study's model predicted ophthalmopathy progression at about 68% sensitivity and approximately 78% specificity.

The CDR3 is made up of 16 amino acids. Germline lookup yields CDR1 LNHDA and CDR2 SQIVND (reference sequence). The V segment lost 10 bases and the J segment 5 bases; nucleotides outside the gene matches: 16. The rearrangement links TRBV19 to TRBJ2-5, with 10 bases matching TRBD2. Sequencing was performed on peripheral blood. The TCR sequence derives from a woman between 18 and 30 years old with stable Graves' hyperthyroidism. The CDR3 DNA follows: TGTGCCACTTCGAGGAAGCGGGAGGGCCAGCGGGAGACCCAGTACTTC. Protein: CATSRKREGQRETQYF.